This is a list of T cell receptor beta chains from one sample in a study of T cells in localized non-small cell lung cancer. TCRdb keeps only in-frame clones here, not all; method: immunoSEQ multiplex PCR. The sample holds some 14,000 clones; roughly nine tenths are singletons and the top ten take 2.5% to 3%. The specimen comprised peripheral blood mononuclear cells, sampled before any cancer treatment. These receptors were taken from a man aged 40-75 years with stage III lung adenocarcinoma. The CDR3 runs from the conserved cysteine through the conserved F or W. A D gene is named only where the DNA matches it firmly. Rows may omit the clone size; those that give it use once, few, many or a size class.

v_gene	j_gene	abundance	d_gene	CDR3aa	CDR3nt
TRBV28	TRBJ1-4	.	TRBD1	CATHRTGLEKLFF	TGTGCCACTCACCGGACAGGTCTTGAAAAACTGTTTTTT
TRBV18	TRBJ2-6	.	.	CASSPTGGSGANVLTF	TGTGCCAGCTCACCCACAGGAGGCTCTGGGGCCAACGTCCTGACTTTC
TRBV27	TRBJ2-2	.	.	CASSDSTGELFF	TGTGCCAGCAGTGATAGCACCGGGGAGCTGTTTTTT
TRBV5-1	TRBJ1-2	.	TRBD1	CASSLDGQGAVFGYTF	TGCGCCAGCAGCTTGGATGGACAGGGGGCTGTTTTTGGCTACACCTTC
TRBV5-6	TRBJ1-5	once	TRBD1	CASSGQGNQPQHF	TGTGCCAGCAGCGGACAGGGGAATCAGCCCCAGCATTTT
TRBV6-5	TRBJ1-2	.	.	CASRSRGDGYTF	TGTGCCAGCAGATCCCGCGGCGATGGCTACACCTTC
TRBV6-1	TRBJ2-3	.	TRBD1	CASPRQGRSTDTQYF	TGTGCCAGCCCGAGACAGGGGCGAAGCACAGATACGCAGTATTTT
TRBV6-5	TRBJ1-1	.	.	CAISEKDSYTEAFF	TGTGCCATCAGTGAGAAGGACAGCTACACTGAAGCTTTCTTT
TRBV5-1	TRBJ2-1	.	.	CASSPMDPSLNEQFF	TGCGCCAGCAGCCCAATGGACCCTTCTCTTAATGAGCAGTTCTTC
TRBV5-8	TRBJ2-3	.	.	CASSQSGTRGGTDTQYF	TGTGCCAGCAGCCAATCCGGGACTCGGGGCGGCACAGATACGCAGTATTTT
TRBV30	TRBJ2-5	.	TRBD2	CAWSVASGSQETQYF	TGTGCCTGGAGTGTAGCTAGCGGGAGCCAAGAGACCCAGTACTTC
TRBV4-3	TRBJ1-2	.	.	CASSQDEGLLHGYTF	TGCGCCAGCAGCCAAGATGAGGGTCTCCTTCATGGCTACACTTTC
TRBV19	TRBJ2-2	.	TRBD1	CASSGTAHTGELFF	TGTGCCAGTAGCGGGACAGCTCACACCGGGGAGCTGTTTTTT
TRBV28	TRBJ1-5	.	.	CASSLLQVDGNQPQHF	TGTGCCAGCAGTTTATTGCAAGTAGACGGCAATCAGCCCCAGCATTTT
TRBV7-9	TRBJ2-3	.	TRBD2	CASSSRSAGGTDTQYF	TGTGCCAGCAGCTCTCGGAGCGCGGGAGGCACAGATACGCAGTATTTT
TRBV13	TRBJ2-2	.	TRBD2	CASSLEREITGELFF	TGTGCCAGCAGCTTAGAGCGGGAGATCACCGGGGAGCTGTTTTTT
TRBV4-1	TRBJ2-1	.	TRBD2	CASSPRWGGRGYGNEQFF	TGCGCCAGCAGCCCGAGATGGGGCGGGAGGGGTTACGGCAATGAGCAGTTCTTC
TRBV7-2	TRBJ2-1	.	TRBD2	CASSFTSDHEQFF	TGTGCCAGCAGCTTTACTAGCGACCATGAGCAGTTCTTC
TRBV6-1	TRBJ1-4	.	.	CASSVNEKLFF	TGTGCCAGCAGTGTTAATGAAAAACTGTTTTTT
TRBV7-2	TRBJ1-1	few	.	CASSFAMNTEAFF	TGTGCCAGCAGCTTCGCTATGAACACTGAAGCTTTCTTT
TRBV7-9	TRBJ1-1	.	.	CASSLERRVNTEAFF	TGTGCCAGCAGCTTAGAAAGAAGGGTCAACACTGAAGCTTTCTTT
TRBV9	TRBJ2-1	.	TRBD2	CASSRVAGGVSSYNEQFF	TGTGCCAGCAGCCGTGTTGCGGGGGGAGTAAGCTCCTACAATGAGCAGTTCTTC
TRBV5-4	TRBJ2-1	.	TRBD2	CASSSPSGTYNEQFF	TGTGCCAGCAGCTCACCTAGCGGGACCTACAATGAGCAGTTCTTC
TRBV7-7	TRBJ2-1	.	TRBD2	CASSLAPSGIGVGGEQFF	TGTGCCAGCAGCTTAGCTCCTAGCGGGATTGGGGTAGGGGGTGAGCAGTTCTTC
TRBV7-9	TRBJ1-2	.	.	CASSPGLLDPGYTF	TGTGCCAGCAGCCCGGGACTTCTAGATCCTGGCTACACCTTC
TRBV14	TRBJ2-5	.	TRBD1	CASSQVRGQRETQYF	TGTGCCAGCAGCCAGGTCAGGGGGCAAAGGGAGACCCAGTACTTC
TRBV6-5	TRBJ1-2	.	.	CASSYQTGGYGYTF	TGTGCCAGCAGTTACCAGACAGGAGGCTATGGCTACACCTTC
TRBV5-6	TRBJ1-5	.	.	CASSLMGRDNQPQHF	TGTGCCAGCAGCTTGATGGGCCGGGACAATCAGCCCCAGCATTTT
TRBV28	TRBJ2-7	.	.	CASSFSTDSVGYEQYF	TGTGCCAGCAGTTTTTCGACAGACTCGGTCGGCTACGAGCAGTACTTC
TRBV7-8	TRBJ2-7	.	.	CASSYTSAYEQYF	TGTGCCAGCAGCTATACTAGTGCCTACGAGCAGTACTTC
TRBV6-5	TRBJ1-5	.	.	CASSQTGASNQPQHF	TGTGCCAGCAGCCAGACTGGGGCTAGCAATCAGCCCCAGCATTTT
TRBV4-2	TRBJ2-7	once	.	CASSHGNYEQYF	TGTGCCAGCAGCCATGGGAACTACGAGCAGTACTTC
TRBV9	TRBJ2-7	.	.	CASSEQGPSSYEQYF	TGTGCCAGCAGCGAACAGGGACCTAGCTCCTACGAGCAGTACTTC
TRBV11-2	TRBJ1-4	.	.	CASSLRPEKLFF	TGTGCCAGCAGCTTACGCCCTGAAAAACTGTTTTTT
TRBV14	TRBJ1-2	.	TRBD1	CASSPQGGLYYGYTF	TGTGCCAGCAGCCCCCAGGGGGGTTTGTACTATGGCTACACCTTC
TRBV6-5	TRBJ1-1	.	.	CASSDRLITEAFF	TGTGCCAGCAGTGACCGACTGATCACTGAAGCTTTCTTT
TRBV6-5	TRBJ2-3	.	.	CASNRQDSTDTQYF	TGTGCCAGCAATAGACAGGACAGCACAGATACGCAGTATTTT
TRBV10-3	TRBJ1-4	.	.	CAISEWVGANEKLFF	TGTGCCATCAGTGAATGGGTAGGGGCGAATGAAAAACTGTTTTTT
TRBV10-1	TRBJ2-1	.	TRBD1	CASSAAWTGEYAEQFF	TGCGCCAGCAGTGCAGCCTGGACAGGGGAATACGCTGAGCAGTTCTTC
TRBV5-4	TRBJ1-2	.	.	CASSAFTGSSGYTF	TGTGCCAGCAGCGCCTTTACAGGGAGTTCAGGCTACACCTTC
TRBV11-2	TRBJ2-7	.	.	CASSHRDRFSYEQYF	TGTGCCAGCAGCCACCGAGACAGGTTCTCCTACGAGCAGTACTTC
TRBV6-1	TRBJ2-1	.	.	CASSEFLEQHEQFF	TGTGCCAGCAGTGAATTTTTAGAACAGCATGAGCAGTTCTTC
TRBV2	TRBJ1-3	.	TRBD1	CASSELGTGKGNTIYF	TGTGCCAGCAGTGAACTCGGGACAGGCAAGGGAAACACCATATATTTT
TRBV4-1	TRBJ1-5	.	TRBD1	CASSPAQGVVGNQPQHF	TGCGCCAGCAGCCCTGCACAGGGGGTGGTAGGCAATCAGCCCCAGCATTTT
TRBV5-1	TRBJ2-3	.	TRBD2	CASSLNPSGIADTQYF	TGCGCCAGCAGCTTGAATCCTAGCGGGATCGCAGATACGCAGTATTTT
TRBV5-8	TRBJ2-4	once	.	CASSGGAFVAKNIQYF	TGTGCCAGCAGCGGGGGGGCGTTTGTAGCCAAAAACATTCAGTACTTC
TRBV7-6	TRBJ1-4	few	.	CASSPGTRALFF	TGTGCCAGCAGCCCCGGGACCCGTGCACTGTTTTTT